Below are 32 T cell receptor beta chains sequenced from a single sample in a study of post-analysis software for immune sequencing data. Study findings and constraints: Elevated frequency relative to controls characterized a handful of TRBV segments in patients, TRBV5-6, TRBV5-1 and TRBV20-1 among them.

Presence of unique molecular identifiers characterized the TCR beta cDNA libraries. TCRdb itself ran the PCR reads through MiXCR, one entry per CDR3 protein. The profile covers 750,000 to 900,000 distinct CDR3 sequences, with 46% appearing a single time and roughly 4.5% taken by the ten largest. Which antigens these TCRs recognize remains unknown. The sequencing sample was made of blood. Every receptor here comes from a girl aged 5-17 years with multiple sclerosis.

There are many counts of this clonotype. The chain recombines TRBV7-6 with TRBJ2-5; the D is unclear. Trimming took off 5 bases at V and 0 bases at J, with 4 bases between the two ends. Looked up from germline, CDR1 is SGHVS and CDR2 is FNYEAQ. The CDR3 is made up of 12 amino acids. The CDR3 is CASSLYQETQYF. The CDR3 bases are TGTGCCAGCAGCCTCTACCAAGAGACCCAGTACTTC.

This clonotype appeared a few times. The gene calls are TRBV9 and TRBJ2-1; D remains ambiguous. The CDR3 is made up of 11 amino acids. Germline assignment: CDR1 SGDLS and CDR2 YYNGEE. Trimming took off 4 bases at V and 8 bases at J, with 7 bases between the two ends. CDR3 amino acids: CASSSDHEQFF. The CDR3 DNA sequence: TGTGCCAGCAGCTCCGACCATGAGCAGTTCTTC.

This clonotype is a singleton in its sample. The chain is built from TRBV12-3 or TRBV12-4 and TRBJ2-7; D call uncertain. The end of the DNA fits TRBJ2-5 better, so the J call may be wrong. This CDR3 contains 15 residues. CDR3: CASSPYGIGQETQYF. The CDR3 nucleotides read TGTGCCAGCAGTCCCTATGGGATTGGGCAAGAGACCCAGTACTTC.

This clonotype was counted only a few times. The V gene is TRBV11-2, the J gene TRBJ2-5; D is tentatively TRBD1 or TRBD2 (5 bases each). The germline gives CDR1 SGHAT, CDR2 FQNNGV. The CDR3 consists of 16 residues. Trimming cost V 5 bases and J 5 bases, with 21 bases left between them. DNA of the CDR3: TGTGCCAGCAGCATGGATTTCTTCGGGGCCGGGGAGACCCAGTACTTC. Translating gives CASSMDFFGAGETQYF.

This chain connects TRBV20-1 to TRBJ1-2; D gene unclear. V dropped 1 base and J dropped 1 base, with 7 bases sitting between them. This CDR3 has 13 amino acids. Looked up from germline, CDR1 is DFQATT and CDR2 is SNEGSKA (reference sequence). The CDR3 DNA follows: TGCAGTGCTAGAGTTAGCGTTAACTATGGCTACACCTTC. Protein sequence: CSARVSVNYGYTF.

Many counts were recorded for this clonotype. DNA of the CDR3: TGTGCCAGCAGCCTGCAGGGACAAGAGACCCAGTACTTC. This sequence encodes CASSLQGQETQYF. The chain combines TRBV11-2 with TRBJ2-5; TRBD1 is a possible D gene (5 bases). The ends were cut back, 5 bases at V and 2 bases at J, with 9 bases in the middle. CDR1 is SGHAT, CDR2 FQNNGV, per germline. CDR3 length: 13 amino acids.

The chain links TRBV7-6 to TRBJ1-5; D unclear. This CDR3 spans 14 amino acids. The V end lost 3 bases, the J end lost 10 bases, and 16 bases lay between the germline ends. Germline V gene sequence: CDR1 SGHVS, CDR2 FNYEAQ. The CDR3 coding sequence is TGTGCCAGCAGCTTCGGACCTTGGGGATCACCCCAGCATTTT. Residues: CASSFGPWGSPQHF.

The chain carries TRBV5-1 and TRBJ2-6; D gene unclear. The CDR3 sequence is 16 residues long. The germline gives CDR1 SGHRS, CDR2 YFSETQ. V was pared by 4 bases and J by 0 bases, with 11 bases between. The CDR3 DNA reads as TGCGCCAGCAGCCCCCCGCTAACCTCTGGGGCCAACGTCCTGACTTTC. This gives the protein CASSPPLTSGANVLTF.

Note on this clonotype: A much larger clone lies one base from this, so it may be a read error. This chain links TRBV7-8 with TRBJ2-1; TRBD2 is a possible D gene (6 bases). CDR1 is SGHVS and CDR2 is FQNEAQ in the germline V gene. V was shortened by 5 bases and J by 10 bases, with 21 bases between the two germline ends. CDR3 length: 15 amino acids. In nucleotides, the CDR3 is TGTGCCAGCAGCCCCATCCCGGGACTGAGGGGAGAGCAGTTCTTC. This encodes CASSPIPGLRGEQFF.

V usage is TRBV29-1 and J usage is TRBJ1-2, with 7 bases that match TRBD1. V trimming: 3 bases; J trimming: 3 bases; junction bases outside the gene matches: 1. The CDR3 runs to 12 residues. Germline V gives CDR1 SQVTM, CDR2 ANQGSEA. The DNA for the CDR3 is TGCAGCGTTGATGGGACAGACTATGGCTACACCTTC. This sequence encodes CSVDGTDYGYTF.

The chain combines TRBV2 with TRBJ2-5; D not certain. Germline V gene sequence: CDR1 SNHLY, CDR2 FYNNEI. The CDR3 covers 11 residues. V lost 7 bases, J lost 4 bases, and 7 bases lay in between. DNA for the CDR3: TGTGCCAGCAACTCTATAGAGACCCAGTACTTC. Protein: CASNSIETQYF.

CDR3 region: CASSQGETSGRAFNEQFF. CDR3 bases: TGTGCCAGCAGCCAAGGGGAAACTAGCGGGAGGGCCTTCAATGAGCAGTTCTTC. The gene calls are TRBV4-2 and TRBJ2-1, with TRBD2 matching over 13 bases. CDR1 and CDR2 (germline): LGHNA, YNFKEQ. Trimming cost V 1 base and J 6 bases; bases outside gene matches: 9. The CDR3 spans 18 residues.

This clonotype was counted a few times. J is TRBJ1-4 and V is TRBV7-9, with 9 bases matching TRBD1. V dropped 3 bases and J dropped 4; count of bases not matched to a gene: 3. Germline values: CDR1 SEHNR, CDR2 FQNEAQ (reference sequence). This CDR3 has 15 residues. CDR3 DNA: TGTGCCAGCAGCTTGCGGACAGGGGATAATGAAAAACTGTTTTTT. Its protein is CASSLRTGDNEKLFF.

This clonotype came up a few times. DNA of the CDR3: TGTGCCAGCGCAGGTGGAGGGTGGGACCTAAACACTGAAGCTTTCTTT. Amino acids: CASAGGGWDLNTEAFF. The rearrangement joins TRBV6-5 to TRBJ1-1, with D perhaps TRBD1 (5 bases). CDR1 MNHEY and CDR2 SVGAGI come from the germline V gene. There are 16 residues in the CDR3. V lost 8 bases and J lost 2, with 21 bases in between.

The rearrangement links TRBV6-5 to TRBJ2-1; 11 bases line up with TRBD2. CDR3 size: 16 residues. Losses at the gene ends were 6 bases for V and 4 bases for J; bases not matched to a gene: 8. The germline V gene encodes CDR1 MNHEY and CDR2 SVGAGI. The CDR3 bases are TGTGCCAGCAGATTAACCGGGACTAGCGGATACAATGAGCAGTTCTTC. Its protein is CASRLTGTSGYNEQFF.

V and J are TRBV6-1 and TRBJ2-7; the D call may be TRBD1 or TRBD2 (5 bases each). CDR1 and CDR2 (germline): MNHNS, SASEGT. The CDR3 runs to 13 residues. With 4 bases removed from V and 2 bases from J, the gap between germline ends came to 9 bases. The CDR3 region has the DNA TGTGCCAGCAGTGCGGGACCGCCCTACGAGCAGTACTTC. This sequence encodes CASSAGPPYEQYF.

This chain uses TRBV7-9 with TRBJ2-1; D is perhaps TRBD2 (5 bases). The length of the CDR3 is 12 residues. Germline CDR1 SEHNR, CDR2 FQNEAQ (reference sequence). V shed 4 bases and J shed 4 bases, with 5 bases lying between them. The CDR3 sequence is CASSWTYNEQFF. The CDR3 coding sequence is TGTGCCAGCAGCTGGACTTACAATGAGCAGTTCTTC.

The chain links TRBV20-1 to TRBJ2-4; D may match TRBD1 or TRBD2 (5 bases each). TRBJ2-7 matches the DNA end more closely, so the J call is doubtful. Germline V gives CDR1 DFQATT, CDR2 SNEGSKA (reference sequence). This CDR3 spans 15 amino acids. The chain's CDR3 is CSARDPWDQRSEQYF. As DNA, the CDR3 is TGCAGTGCTAGAGATCCATGGGACCAACGGAGCGAGCAGTACTTC.

This clonotype appeared a few times. The chain employs TRBV20-1 and TRBJ2-5, with 11 bases fitting TRBD1. Trimming at V came to 5 bases and at J to 5 bases, leaving 10 bases not matched to a gene. The CDR3 extends over 15 amino acids. From germline, CDR1 is DFQATT and CDR2 SNEGSKA (reference sequence). CDR3 residues: CSAWDRGLFGETQYF. Written as DNA, the CDR3 is TGCAGTGCTTGGGACAGGGGGTTATTCGGGGAGACCCAGTACTTC.

The chain links TRBV10-3 to TRBJ1-4, with 8 bases aligning to TRBD1. The CDR3 length is 14 residues. Germline assignment: CDR1 ENHRY and CDR2 SYGVKD. J lost 8 bases, V lost 3 bases, and 5 bases had no gene match. CDR3 sequence (DNA): TGTGCCATCAGTGAAGGACAGGGTTGGGAAAAACTGTTTTTT. It specifies CAISEGQGWEKLFF.

V usage is TRBV4-2 and J usage is TRBJ2-7, with TRBD2 matching 9 bases. TRBJ2-5 explains the end of the DNA better; the J call may be wrong. The CDR3 spans 18 residues. From germline, CDR1 is LGHNA and CDR2 YNFKEQ. The CDR3 loop reads CASSLRLAVEGGGETQYF. The CDR3, as DNA: TGTGCCAGCAGCTTACGACTAGCGGTCGAGGGAGGTGGAGAGACCCAGTACTTC.

The chain has TRBV5-1 and TRBJ2-3; 8 bases are a match to TRBD1. CDR1 is SGHRS, CDR2 YFSETQ, per germline. Trimming took 5 bases from V and 6 from J; bases not matched to a gene: 11. The CDR3 runs 15 residues. The CDR3 protein is CASSSGTGGVDTQYF. CDR3 DNA: TGCGCCAGCAGTTCCGGGACAGGTGGTGTGGATACGCAGTATTTT.

The chain is built from TRBV6-2 or TRBV6-3 and TRBJ2-1; 9 nucleotides agree with TRBD2. CDR1 MNHEY and CDR2 SVGEGT come from the germline V gene. The V and J ends lost 5 bases and 9 bases, in that order; junction bases with no gene match: 11. This CDR3 has 15 residues. The CDR3 DNA reads as TGTGCCAGCAGTCCCCTGGCGGGAGGGTCCCCTGAGCAGTTCTTC. It is translated as CASSPLAGGSPEQFF.

This clonotype has just a few counts. The chain combines TRBV7-9 with TRBJ2-1; no clear D. Per the germline V gene, CDR1 is SEHNR and CDR2 is FQNEAQ (reference sequence). The CDR3 runs to 16 residues. The V end was cut by 0 bases, the J end by 2 bases, with 11 bases between. The CDR3 DNA sequence: TGTGCCAGCAGCTTAGCCCCCGAGCCAACCTACAATGAGCAGTTCTTC. Translating it yields CASSLAPEPTYNEQFF.

This CDR3 reads CAISSWDRAHGYTF. The CDR3 region has the DNA TGTGCCATCAGTAGTTGGGACAGAGCCCATGGCTACACCTTC. The chain links TRBV10-3 to TRBJ1-2; 7 nucleotides agree with TRBD1. Germline V CDR1 and CDR2: ENHRY, SYGVKD. V lost 5 bases to trimming and J lost 6 bases; unmatched junction nucleotides: 9. The CDR3 extends over 14 amino acids.

The chain links TRBV12-3 or TRBV12-4 to TRBJ1-1; TRBD1 might be the D (6 bases). The CDR3 runs to 14 residues. V was shortened by 7 bases and J by 3 bases, with 15 bases between the two germline ends. The CDR3 sequence is CASKGQTLDTEAFF. The CDR3 DNA reads as TGTGCCAGCAAAGGACAGACCCTGGACACTGAAGCTTTCTTT.

This chain uses TRBV6-1 with TRBJ2-7, with no clear D. The DNA matches TRBJ2-5 better at its end, which makes the J call doubtful. Germline CDR1 MNHNS, CDR2 SASEGT. The CDR3 spans 14 residues. CDR3 bases: TGTGCCAGCAGTGATTGGCCCCACGGTTGGACCCAGTACTTC. Its protein is CASSDWPHGWTQYF.

V and J are TRBV5-1 and TRBJ2-5, with D possibly matching TRBD1 (5 bases). Germline CDR1 and CDR2: SGHRS and YFSETQ. The CDR3 covers 14 residues. The V end lost 5 bases, the J end lost 3 bases, and 14 bases lay between the germline ends. This CDR3 reads CASRWTRGEETQYF. The CDR3 region has the DNA TGCGCCAGCAGATGGACAAGGGGCGAAGAGACCCAGTACTTC.

CDR3 coding DNA: TGTGCCGGCAGCGCCGTCTGGGAGGCTGAGCAGTTCTTC. This gives the protein CAGSAVWEAEQFF. The chain has TRBV21-1 and TRBJ2-1; the table's D call of TRBD2 was not tested on the DNA. TRBV21-1 is termed a pseudogene. The CDR3 has 13 amino acids.

The CDR3 protein is CAGASSGRNEQYF. The CDR3 DNA is TGTGCCGGGGCCTCTAGCGGAAGAAACGAGCAGTACTTC. This sequence joins TRBV28 and TRBJ2-7; 7 nucleotides align to TRBD2. This CDR3 contains 13 residues. V dropped 11 bases and J dropped 5; count of bases not matched to a gene: 12. Germline-derived CDR1 and CDR2 are MDHEN and SYDVKM.

The rearrangement joins TRBV4-3 to TRBJ2-3, with TRBD2 identical over 7 bases. Germline V gives CDR1 LGHNA, CDR2 YSLEER. This CDR3 comprises 15 residues. The ends lost 0 bases at V and 6 bases at J; junction bases unmatched: 6. In DNA form, the CDR3 reads TGCGCCAGCAGCCAAGATTACGGGAGGAGGGATACGCAGTATTTT. It translates to CASSQDYGRRDTQYF.

Only a few counts were recorded for this clonotype. The gene calls are TRBV3-1 and TRBJ2-7; TRBD1 aligns across 8 bases. The V and J ends lost 4 bases and 4 bases, in that order; junction bases with no gene match: 9. This CDR3 region has 15 residues. Per germline, CDR1 LGHDT and CDR2 YNNKEL (reference sequence). The CDR3 DNA is TGTGCCAGCAGCCGACCCCGAGACAGGGGTTACGAGCAGTACTTC. Protein: CASSRPRDRGYEQYF.